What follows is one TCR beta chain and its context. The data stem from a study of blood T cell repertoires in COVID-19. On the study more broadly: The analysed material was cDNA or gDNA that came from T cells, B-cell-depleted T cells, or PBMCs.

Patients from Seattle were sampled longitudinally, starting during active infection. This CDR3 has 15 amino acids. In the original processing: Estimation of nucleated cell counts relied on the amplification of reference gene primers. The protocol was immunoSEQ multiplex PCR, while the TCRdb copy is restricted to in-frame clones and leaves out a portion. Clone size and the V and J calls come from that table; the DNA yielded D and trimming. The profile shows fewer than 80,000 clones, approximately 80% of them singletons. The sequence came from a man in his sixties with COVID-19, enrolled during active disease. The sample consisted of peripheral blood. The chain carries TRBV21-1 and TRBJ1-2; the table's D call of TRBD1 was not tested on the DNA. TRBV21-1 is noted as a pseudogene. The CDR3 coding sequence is TGTGCCAGCAGACCCGGACAGTCCACTAACTATGGCTACACCTTC. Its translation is CASRPGQSTNYGYTF.